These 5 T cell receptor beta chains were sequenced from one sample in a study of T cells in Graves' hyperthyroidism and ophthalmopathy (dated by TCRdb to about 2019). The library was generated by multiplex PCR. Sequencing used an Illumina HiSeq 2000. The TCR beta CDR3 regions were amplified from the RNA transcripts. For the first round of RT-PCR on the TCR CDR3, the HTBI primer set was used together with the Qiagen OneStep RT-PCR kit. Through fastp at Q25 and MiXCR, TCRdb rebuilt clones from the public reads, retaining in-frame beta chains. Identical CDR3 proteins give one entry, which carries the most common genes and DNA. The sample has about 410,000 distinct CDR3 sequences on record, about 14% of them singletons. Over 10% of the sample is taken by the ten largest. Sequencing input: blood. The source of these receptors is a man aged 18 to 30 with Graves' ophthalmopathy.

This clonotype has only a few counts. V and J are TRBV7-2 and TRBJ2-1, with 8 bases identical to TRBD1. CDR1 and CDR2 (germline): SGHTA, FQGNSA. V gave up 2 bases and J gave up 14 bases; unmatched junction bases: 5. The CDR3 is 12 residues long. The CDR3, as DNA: TGTGCCAGCAGCTTACCGGGACAGGCAGAGTTCTTC. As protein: CASSLPGQAEFF.

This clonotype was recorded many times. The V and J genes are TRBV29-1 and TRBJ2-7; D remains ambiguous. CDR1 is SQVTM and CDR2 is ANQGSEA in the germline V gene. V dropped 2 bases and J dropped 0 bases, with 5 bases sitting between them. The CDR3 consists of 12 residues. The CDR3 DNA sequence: TGCAGCGTTGAACTAAACTCCTACGAGCAGTACTTC. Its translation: CSVELNSYEQYF.

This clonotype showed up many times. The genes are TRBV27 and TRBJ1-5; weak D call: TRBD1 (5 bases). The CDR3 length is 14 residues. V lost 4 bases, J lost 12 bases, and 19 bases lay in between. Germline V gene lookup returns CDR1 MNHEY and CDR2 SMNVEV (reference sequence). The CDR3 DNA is TGTGCCAGCAGTTCACGGACACTGTTGGGCCACCAGCATTTT. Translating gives CASSSRTLLGHQHF.

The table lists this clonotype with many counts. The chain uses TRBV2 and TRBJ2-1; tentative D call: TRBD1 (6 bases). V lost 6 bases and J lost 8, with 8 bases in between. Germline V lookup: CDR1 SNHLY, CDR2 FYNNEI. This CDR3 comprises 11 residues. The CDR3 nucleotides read TGTGCCAGCAGAGAGGGGGATGAGCAGTTCTTC. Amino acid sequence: CASREGDEQFF.

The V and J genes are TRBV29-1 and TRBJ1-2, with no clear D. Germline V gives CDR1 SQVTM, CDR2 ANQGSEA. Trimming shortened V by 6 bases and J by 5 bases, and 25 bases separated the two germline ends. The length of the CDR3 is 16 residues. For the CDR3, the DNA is TGCAGCGTCCTATCTTATGGGGTAGGGTTCGTATATGGCTACACCTTC. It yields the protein CSVLSYGVGFVYGYTF.